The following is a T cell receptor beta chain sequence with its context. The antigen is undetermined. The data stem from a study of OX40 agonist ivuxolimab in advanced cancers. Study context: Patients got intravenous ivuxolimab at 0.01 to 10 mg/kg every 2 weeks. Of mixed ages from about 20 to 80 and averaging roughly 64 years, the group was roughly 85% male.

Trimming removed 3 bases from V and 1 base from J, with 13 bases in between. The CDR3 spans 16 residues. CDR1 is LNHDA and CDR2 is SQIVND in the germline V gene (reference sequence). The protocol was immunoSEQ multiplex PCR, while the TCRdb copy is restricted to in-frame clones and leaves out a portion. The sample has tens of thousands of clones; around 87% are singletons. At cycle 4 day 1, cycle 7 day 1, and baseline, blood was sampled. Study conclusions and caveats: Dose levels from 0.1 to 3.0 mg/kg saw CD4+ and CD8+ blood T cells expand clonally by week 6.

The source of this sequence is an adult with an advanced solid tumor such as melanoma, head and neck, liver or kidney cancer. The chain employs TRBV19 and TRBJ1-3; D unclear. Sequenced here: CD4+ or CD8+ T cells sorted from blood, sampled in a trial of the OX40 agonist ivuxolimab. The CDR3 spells CASSITFPRSGNTIYF. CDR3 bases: TGTGCCAGTAGTATTACTTTCCCGAGATCTGGAAACACCATATATTTT. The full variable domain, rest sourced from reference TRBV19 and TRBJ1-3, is DGGITQSPKYLFRKEGQNVTLSCEQNLNHDAMYWYRQDPGQGLRLIYYSQIVNDFQKGDIAEGYSVSREKKESFPLTVTSAQKNPTAFYLCASSITFPRSGNTIYFGEGSWLTVV.